The 15 T cell receptor beta chains listed next were all sequenced from one sample in a study of blood T cell repertoires in COVID-19. Measured with immunoSEQ multiplex PCR; TCRdb has only the in-frame clones, and not every one. The data show about 220,000 clones, around four fifths seen once. The material sequenced was peripheral blood. These receptor sequences come from a woman aged 60-70 years who had recovered from COVID-19.

The chain uses TRBV28 and TRBJ2-5; maybe TRBD1 (6 bases). V was trimmed by 5 bases and J by 1 base, leaving 14 bases between them. CDR1 is MDHEN and CDR2 is SYDVKM in the germline V gene. The CDR3 extends over 15 amino acids. Here the CDR3 DNA reads TGTGCCAGCAGTGGAGACAGGCTCAGCCAAGAGACCCAGTACTTC. Protein product: CASSGDRLSQETQYF.

The V and J genes are TRBV6-5 and TRBJ1-2; TRBD1 matches at 9 bases. The CDR3 spans 15 residues. Germline lookup yields CDR1 MNHEY and CDR2 SVGAGI. V gave up 6 bases and J gave up 4 bases; unmatched junction bases: 9. In nucleotides, the CDR3 is TGTGCCAGCAGCTCTGACAGGGGGACTTTCTATGGCTACACCTTC. Translation gives CASSSDRGTFYGYTF.

The chain employs TRBV5-1 and TRBJ2-7; 12 bases are shared with TRBD2. V shed 4 bases, J shed 4 bases, and the junction held 6 bases outside the gene matches. Germline CDR1 SGHRS, CDR2 YFSETQ. The CDR3 loop spans 15 amino acids. The CDR3 coding sequence is TGCGCCAGCAGCGACCGGACTAGCGGGGATTACGAGCAGTACTTC. It yields the protein CASSDRTSGDYEQYF.

The gene calls are TRBV19 and TRBJ1-4; D call uncertain. V dropped 9 bases and J dropped 5 bases, with 13 bases sitting between them. Germline-derived CDR1 and CDR2 are LNHDA and SQIVND (reference sequence). The CDR3 has 13 amino acids. The chain's CDR3 is CASTKSGNEKLFF. The CDR3 DNA follows: TGTGCCAGCACAAAGAGCGGAAATGAAAAACTGTTTTTT.

The chain recombines TRBV5-1 with TRBJ2-7, with 8 bases that match TRBD2. Germline V lookup: CDR1 SGHRS, CDR2 YFSETQ. CDR3 length: 17 amino acids. Losses at the gene ends were 1 base for V and 5 bases for J; bases not matched to a gene: 14. Written as DNA, the CDR3 is TGCGCCAGCAGCTTGAGGGGACTAGACACCGCCCCCGACGAGCAGTACTTC. Translation: CASSLRGLDTAPDEQYF.

V is TRBV12-3 or TRBV12-4 and J is TRBJ2-4; the match to TRBD1 covers 7 bases. The CDR3 covers 13 residues. J gave up 7 bases and V 2 bases, and 2 bases lay outside the gene matches. The CDR3 region has the DNA TGTGCCAGCAGTTTATCACAGGGGAACATTCAGTACTTC. This codes for CASSLSQGNIQYF.

This sequence joins TRBV4-3 and TRBJ2-7, with 9 bases lining up with TRBD1. This CDR3 comprises 14 residues. Germline CDR1 LGHNA, CDR2 YSLEER. Losses at the gene ends were 0 bases for V and 6 bases for J; bases not matched to a gene: 3. The DNA for the CDR3 is TGCGCCAGCAGCCAAGAGACAGGGGGGAGCGAGCAGTACTTC. It specifies CASSQETGGSEQYF.

This sequence joins TRBV19 and TRBJ1-3; 7 bases agree with TRBD1. CDR1 is LNHDA, CDR2 SQIVND, per germline (reference sequence). V gave up 1 base and J gave up 0 bases; unmatched junction bases: 6. The CDR3 has 17 amino acids. CDR3 sequence (DNA): TGTGCCAGTAGTATAGGTCTTCGGGACAGCTCTGGAAACACCATATATTTT. It specifies CASSIGLRDSSGNTIYF.

The chain carries TRBV11-1 and TRBJ2-7, with 10 nucleotides matching TRBD1. The junction had 5 bases not matched to a gene; V was cut back by 5 bases and J by 1 base. The germline V gene has CDR1 SGHAT and CDR2 FQDESV (reference sequence). The length of the CDR3 is 15 residues. The CDR3 nucleotides are TGTGCCAGCAGCAACCGGGACAGGGGTTCCTACGAGCAGTACTTC. The encoded protein is CASSNRDRGSYEQYF.

For this clone: Within the sample, other DNA sequences also encode this same CDR3. J is TRBJ1-1 and V is TRBV6-5, with TRBD1 as a possible D gene (6 bases). The CDR3 has 13 amino acids. The ends were cut back, 4 bases at V and 5 bases at J, with 11 bases in the middle. The germline CDR1 and CDR2 sequences are MNHEY and SVGAGI. CDR3: CASSFRGGTEAFF. In DNA, the CDR3 is TGTGCCAGCAGTTTTAGGGGGGGAACTGAAGCTTTCTTT.

V and J are TRBV30 and TRBJ1-4, with 9 bases that match TRBD1. The CDR3 consists of 14 residues. Trimming removed 2 bases from V and 8 bases from J; junction bases left unmatched: 6. Germline CDR1 reads GTSNPN; CDR2 reads SVGIG (reference sequence). CDR3 coding DNA: TGTGCCTGGAGTTCCGGGACAGGGCAGGAAAAACTGTTTTTT. Translating it yields CAWSSGTGQEKLFF.

J is TRBJ1-1 and V is TRBV4-3; 7 bases are a match to TRBD1. J gave up 1 base and V 4 bases, and 0 bases lay outside the gene matches. Germline assignment: CDR1 LGHNA and CDR2 YSLEER. The CDR3 length is 13 residues. As DNA, the CDR3 is TGCGCCAGCAGCCGACAGGGGAACACTGAAGCTTTCTTT. Amino acids: CASSRQGNTEAFF.

This chain links TRBV6-2 or TRBV6-3 with TRBJ2-5, with 8 bases fitting TRBD1. CDR3 length equals 19 residues. J lost 2 bases, V lost 0 bases, and 14 bases had no gene match. The V gene's germline CDR1 is MNHEY and CDR2 SVGEGT. The CDR3 sequence is CASSYSGFGRGRPQETQYF. CDR3 nucleotides: TGTGCCAGCAGTTACTCGGGGTTTGGCAGGGGGCGTCCACAAGAGACCCAGTACTTC.

This chain connects TRBV2 to TRBJ2-7, with TRBD1 identical over 9 bases. The junction had 4 bases not matched to a gene; V was cut back by 5 bases and J by 2 bases. Germline lookup yields CDR1 SNHLY and CDR2 FYNNEI. The CDR3 covers 14 residues. CDR3 DNA sequence: TGTGCCAGCAGTCGGGACAGGGACGCCTACGAGCAGTACTTC. Encoded protein: CASSRDRDAYEQYF.

This sequence joins TRBV9 and TRBJ1-1, with 7 positions matching TRBD1. Losses at the gene ends were 4 bases for V and 4 bases for J; bases not matched to a gene: 7. Germline CDR1 is SGDLS and CDR2 is YYNGEE. The CDR3 contains 14 residues. The CDR3 DNA reads as TGTGCCAGCAGCCCCGCAACAGGGGCCACTGAAGCTTTCTTT. Its protein is CASSPATGATEAFF.